This T cell receptor (beta chain) comes out of a study of shared clonotypes between healthy human individuals. V lost 5 bases and J 3 bases, leaving 7 bases between the germline ends. The CDR3 has 13 residues. Germline V gives CDR1 LNHDA, CDR2 SQIVND (reference sequence). Deep was the level at which the assay was run. Approximately 200 ng DNA, 25,000 to 30,000 T cell genomes, went into each sorted-subset replicate PCR. Here immunoSEQ multiplex PCR was the method, and the copy in TCRdb shows in-frame clones only, minus some. The table records about 640,000 clones, around 72% of them present only once. This TCR was sampled from a woman in her 30s in good health. Input material: memory CD4+ T cells sorted from blood. The subset denotes: CD45RA-negative fraction. V usage is TRBV19 and J usage is TRBJ2-2; D not certain. The DNA of the CDR3 is TGTGCCAGTAGTGAGTGGTACACCGGGGAGCTGTTTTTT. Protein product: CASSEWYTGELFF.